The 22 T cell receptor beta chains in this list originate from one sample, sequenced in a study of T cells expressing NK-cell markers (dated by TCRdb to 2018 to 2021). To prepare the library, 5' RACE was applied. The sequencing machine was an Illumina HiSeq 2000. The reads went through TCRdb reprocessing, and each CDR3 protein sequence gets one entry with no DNA. The table of this sample itemizes some 140,000 distinct CDR3 sequences. Clones ranked in the top ten supply 37% of the sample. Sequenced material: blood T cells: a sorted CD56 or NKG2C T cell subset, CD4+ or CD8+ T cells, or bulk PBMC T cells (not recorded which). The receptors here all came from a woman aged 50 to 60 in good health. Donor details come from another sample of the same person, matched by shared clones.

The rearrangement links TRBV9 to TRBJ2-1. CDR1 is SGDLS, CDR2 YYNGEE, per germline. This CDR3 comprises 14 residues. CDR3: CASSVDWTNNEQFF.

The rearrangement joins TRBV6-4 to TRBJ1-5; no DNA is available, so the TRBD1 call from TCRdb remains unchecked. CDR3 length: 13 amino acids. Per the germline V gene, CDR1 is MRHNA and CDR2 is SNTAGT. The CDR3 sequence is CASSEGDHQPQHF.

J is TRBJ2-1 and V is TRBV15; TCRdb outputs TRBD2, but without DNA this stays unchecked. This CDR3 contains 16 residues. Germline values: CDR1 LNHNV, CDR2 YYDKDF (reference sequence). CDR3 protein: CATSRSSGRAWNEQFF.

V gene TRBV4-1 combines with J gene TRBJ2-1. The CDR3 has 15 amino acids. Germline V gene data show CDR1 as MGHRA and CDR2 as YSYEKL. CDR3 residues: CASSQDPYPYNEQFF.

The chain joins TRBV4-1 to TRBJ1-1. CDR3 length: 11 residues. The V gene's germline CDR1 is MGHRA and CDR2 YSYEKL. The CDR3 reads CASSQGEYAFF.

The rearrangement uses TRBV11-2 and TRBJ2-1; there is no DNA to check the TCRdb D call of TRBD2. The CDR3 sequence is 15 residues long. The germline V gene encodes CDR1 SGHAT and CDR2 FQNNGV. CDR3 sequence reads: CASSFSPTGHNEQFF.

This chain links TRBV9 with TRBJ2-1; absent DNA, TCRdb's TRBD2 call cannot be checked. The CDR3 spans 13 residues. Per germline, CDR1 SGDLS and CDR2 YYNGEE. CDR3: CASSAITSGEQFF.

V is TRBV12-3 or TRBV12-4 and J is TRBJ1-5. The length of the CDR3 is 16 residues. The CDR3 reads CASSLFYRDPNQPQHF.

This chain uses TRBV28 with TRBJ2-7; without DNA, the TCRdb call of TRBD1 cannot be checked. The germline CDR1 and CDR2 sequences are MDHEN and SYDVKM. This CDR3 comprises 14 residues. The CDR3 reads CASSPSIQGYEQYF.

The rearrangement joins TRBV19 to TRBJ2-1. Per the germline V gene, CDR1 is LNHDA and CDR2 is SQIVND (reference sequence). The CDR3 is 15 residues long. This CDR3 is CASSITQFTVNEQFF.

The CDR3 sequence: CASPPRKGGGYTF. The chain combines TRBV9 with TRBJ1-2; TCRdb reports TRBD1, a call that lacks DNA to check it against. Germline values: CDR1 SGDLS, CDR2 YYNGEE. CDR3 length: 13 residues.

The rearrangement joins TRBV4-1 to TRBJ2-6. The CDR3 extends over 15 amino acids. Germline V gene data show CDR1 as MGHRA and CDR2 as YSYEKL. CDR3 in amino acids: CASSQVDSGANVLTF.

The chain couples TRBV3-1 to TRBJ1-1; as DNA is missing, the TRBD1 call by TCRdb cannot be tested. Germline assignment: CDR1 LGHDT and CDR2 YNNKEL (reference sequence). The CDR3 is 15 residues long. This chain's CDR3 is CASSQIPDSNTEAFF.

The chain uses TRBV2 and TRBJ2-7. The CDR3 runs 12 residues. Germline loops: CDR1 SNHLY, CDR2 FYNNEI. The CDR3 here is CASSGRHYEQYF.

The genes are TRBV10-3 and TRBJ2-7. CDR3 length: 13 amino acids. Germline assignment: CDR1 ENHRY and CDR2 SYGVKD. The CDR3 loop is CAINSENPYEQYF.

The chain combines TRBV3-1 with TRBJ2-1; TCRdb's D gene call, TRBD1, goes unchecked for lack of DNA. Germline V gene lookup returns CDR1 LGHDT and CDR2 YNNKEL (reference sequence). CDR3 size: 15 residues. The CDR3 loop reads CASSPPGSGGNEQFF.

V is TRBV4-1 and J is TRBJ1-6; TCRdb calls TRBD1, which cannot be checked without DNA. The CDR3 totals 17 residues. The germline CDR1 and CDR2 sequences are MGHRA and YSYEKL. The CDR3 loop reads CASSQDRPGGYNSPLHF.

This chain joins TRBV15 and TRBJ1-1. Per the germline V gene, CDR1 is LNHNV and CDR2 is YYDKDF (reference sequence). The CDR3 consists of 16 residues. CDR3: CATSPGRDPMNTEAFF.

The V call is TRBV4-1, the J call TRBJ2-7; TCRdb calls TRBD1, which cannot be checked without DNA. This CDR3 region has 17 residues. CDR1 is MGHRA and CDR2 is YSYEKL in the germline V gene. CDR3 region: CASSQDSLRLPGGEQYF.

This chain uses TRBV24-1 with TRBJ2-5; TCRdb's D call of TRBD1 is untestable without DNA. In germline, CDR1 is KGHDR, CDR2 SFDVKD. The CDR3 runs 13 residues. The CDR3 region is CATSVPPQETQYF.

This rearrangement joins TRBV25-1 to TRBJ1-2; TCRdb's D call of TRBD1 is untestable without DNA. The CDR3 is 15 residues long. Germline CDR1 is MGHDK and CDR2 is SYGVNS. This chain's CDR3 is CASSEYSGGDYGYTF.

The chain carries TRBV12-3 or TRBV12-4 and TRBJ2-1; the D gene TCRdb calls, TRBD1, cannot be checked with no DNA. The CDR3 loop spans 13 amino acids. The CDR3 loop is CASSPRGENEQFF.